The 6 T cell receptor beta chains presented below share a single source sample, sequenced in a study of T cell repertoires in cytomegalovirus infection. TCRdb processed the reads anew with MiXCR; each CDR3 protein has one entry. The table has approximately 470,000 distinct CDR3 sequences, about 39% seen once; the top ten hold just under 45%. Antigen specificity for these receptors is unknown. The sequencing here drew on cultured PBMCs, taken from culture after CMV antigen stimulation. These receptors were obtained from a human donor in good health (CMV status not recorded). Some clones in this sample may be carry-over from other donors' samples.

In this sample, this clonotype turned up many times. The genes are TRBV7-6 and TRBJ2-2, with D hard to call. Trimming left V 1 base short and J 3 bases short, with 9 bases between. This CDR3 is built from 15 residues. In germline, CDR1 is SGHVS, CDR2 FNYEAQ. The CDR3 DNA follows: TGTGCCAGCAGCTTAGTAGGCTCGTACACCGGGGAGCTGTTTTTT. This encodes CASSLVGSYTGELFF.

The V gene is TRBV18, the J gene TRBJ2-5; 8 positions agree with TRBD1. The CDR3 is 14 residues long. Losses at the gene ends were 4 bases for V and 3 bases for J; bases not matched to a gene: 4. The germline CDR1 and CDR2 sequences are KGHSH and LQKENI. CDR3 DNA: TGTGCCAGCTCACTTGACAGGGGCGAAGAGACCCAGTACTTC. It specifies CASSLDRGEETQYF.

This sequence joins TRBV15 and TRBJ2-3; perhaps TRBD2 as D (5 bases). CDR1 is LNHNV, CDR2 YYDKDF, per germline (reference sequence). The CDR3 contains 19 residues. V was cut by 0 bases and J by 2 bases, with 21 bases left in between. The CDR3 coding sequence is TGTGCCACCAGCAGAGATAGCCGCTTTCCCGCGGGTACCACAGATACGCAGTATTTT. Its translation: CATSRDSRFPAGTTDTQYF.

The CDR3 here is CASSPVRGSSYNEQFF. CDR3 bases: TGTGCCAGCAGTCCAGTCAGGGGGAGCTCCTACAATGAGCAGTTCTTC. The chain joins TRBV12-3 or TRBV12-4 to TRBJ2-1; the match to TRBD1 covers 7 bases. The CDR3 spans 16 residues. V was pared by 5 bases and J by 0 bases, with 7 bases of the junction left unmatched.

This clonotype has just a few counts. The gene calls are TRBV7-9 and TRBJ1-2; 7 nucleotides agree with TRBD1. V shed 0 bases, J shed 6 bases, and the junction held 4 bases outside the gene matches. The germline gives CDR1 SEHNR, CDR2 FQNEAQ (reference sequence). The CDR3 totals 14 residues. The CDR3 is CASSLAQGRNGYTF. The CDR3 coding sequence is TGTGCCAGCAGCTTAGCACAGGGGAGGAATGGCTACACCTTC.

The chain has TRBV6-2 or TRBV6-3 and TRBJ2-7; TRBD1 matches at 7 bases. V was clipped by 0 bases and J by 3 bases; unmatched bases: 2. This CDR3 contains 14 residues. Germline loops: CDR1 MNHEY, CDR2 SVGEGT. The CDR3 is CASSYSQGSYEQYF. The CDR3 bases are TGTGCCAGCAGTTACTCACAGGGGAGCTACGAGCAGTACTTC.